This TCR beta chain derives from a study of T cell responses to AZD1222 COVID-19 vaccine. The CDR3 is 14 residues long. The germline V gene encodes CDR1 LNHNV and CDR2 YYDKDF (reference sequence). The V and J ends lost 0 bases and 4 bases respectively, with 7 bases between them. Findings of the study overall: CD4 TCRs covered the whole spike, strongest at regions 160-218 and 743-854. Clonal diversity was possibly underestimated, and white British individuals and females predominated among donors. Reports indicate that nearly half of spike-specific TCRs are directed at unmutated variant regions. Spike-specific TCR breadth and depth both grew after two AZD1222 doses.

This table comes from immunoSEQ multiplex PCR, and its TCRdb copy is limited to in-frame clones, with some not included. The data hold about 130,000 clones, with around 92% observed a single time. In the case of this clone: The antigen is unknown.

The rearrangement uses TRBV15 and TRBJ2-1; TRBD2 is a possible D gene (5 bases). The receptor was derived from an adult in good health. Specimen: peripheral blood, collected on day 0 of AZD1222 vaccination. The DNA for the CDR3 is TGTGCCACCAGCAGAGACCCGGGGTACAATGAGCAGTTCTTC. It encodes CATSRDPGYNEQFF.